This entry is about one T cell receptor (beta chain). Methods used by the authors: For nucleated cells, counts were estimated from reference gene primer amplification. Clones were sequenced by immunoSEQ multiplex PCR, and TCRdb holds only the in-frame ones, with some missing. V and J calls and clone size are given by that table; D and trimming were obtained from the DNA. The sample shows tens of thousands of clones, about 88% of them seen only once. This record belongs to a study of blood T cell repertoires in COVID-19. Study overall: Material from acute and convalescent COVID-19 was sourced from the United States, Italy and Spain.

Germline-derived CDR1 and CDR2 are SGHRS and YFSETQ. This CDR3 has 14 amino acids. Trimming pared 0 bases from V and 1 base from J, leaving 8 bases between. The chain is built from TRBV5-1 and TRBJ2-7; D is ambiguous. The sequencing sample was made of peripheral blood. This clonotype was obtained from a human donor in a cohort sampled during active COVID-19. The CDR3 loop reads CASSLVSASYEQYF. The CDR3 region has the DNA TGCGCCAGCAGCTTGGTATCCGCGTCCTACGAGCAGTACTTC.